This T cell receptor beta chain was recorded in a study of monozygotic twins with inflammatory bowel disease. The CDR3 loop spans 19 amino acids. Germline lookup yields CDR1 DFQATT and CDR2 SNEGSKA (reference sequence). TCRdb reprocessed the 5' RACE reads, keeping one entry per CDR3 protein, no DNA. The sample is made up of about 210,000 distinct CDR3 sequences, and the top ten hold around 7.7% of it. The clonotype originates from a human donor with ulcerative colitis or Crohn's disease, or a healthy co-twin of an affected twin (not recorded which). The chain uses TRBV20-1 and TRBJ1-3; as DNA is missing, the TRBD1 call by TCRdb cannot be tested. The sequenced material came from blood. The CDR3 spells CSAQRPIGQEFYSGNTIYF.